Shown below are 24 T cell receptor beta chains from a single sample sequenced in a study of T-cell memory formation after mild COVID-19. TCRdb passed the 5' RACE reads through MiXCR, listing each CDR3 protein once. The table has a few hundred thousand distinct CDR3 sequences, roughly 19% seen once. The sequencing input was PBMCs or a T cell subset sorted from them (not recorded which). All receptors derive from a man younger than 30 who had mild COVID-19 (a few samples of this study predate the infection). Cell type and time point are not known.

The rearrangement uses TRBV5-6 and TRBJ2-5; 7 bases match TRBD1. Trimming took 2 bases from V and 1 from J; bases not matched to a gene: 2. This CDR3 contains 14 residues. Per germline, CDR1 SGHDT and CDR2 YYEEEE. The CDR3 sequence is CASSLTGAQETQYF. CDR3 nucleotide sequence: TGTGCCAGCAGCTTAACAGGGGCCCAAGAGACCCAGTACTTC.

This clonotype has just a few counts. The rearrangement uses TRBV7-9 and TRBJ2-5, with TRBD1 identical over 8 bases. The CDR3 consists of 14 residues. Looked up from germline, CDR1 is SEHNR and CDR2 is FQNEAQ (reference sequence). V shed 5 bases, J shed 3 bases, and the junction held 5 bases outside the gene matches. The CDR3 bases are TGTGCCAGCAGCGCCGGACAGGGTAAAGAGACCCAGTACTTC. Encoded protein: CASSAGQGKETQYF.

The chain joins TRBV6-5 to TRBJ2-7; tentative D call: TRBD2 (5 bases). The CDR3 is 15 amino acids. Between the trimmed V and J ends, which lost 2 bases and 3 bases, there was a span of 14 bases. Germline-derived CDR1 and CDR2 are MNHEY and SVGAGI. This CDR3 is CASSYPRRGLYEQYF. CDR3 sequence (DNA): TGTGCCAGCAGTTACCCCCGCCGGGGTCTCTACGAGCAGTACTTC.

The V call is TRBV7-2, the J call TRBJ2-7, with TRBD1 identical over 8 bases. V shed 3 bases and J 5 bases; nucleotides not matched to a gene: 6. The CDR3 consists of 14 residues. CDR1 and CDR2 from the germline V gene are SGHTA and FQGNSA. The CDR3: CASSLDRESDEQYF. CDR3 nucleotide sequence: TGTGCCAGCAGCTTGGACAGGGAGAGCGACGAGCAGTACTTC.

The CDR3 DNA reads TGTGCCAGCAGCCGTTCATCGGGACAGGTCTACTACGAGCAGTACTTC. This sequence encodes CASSRSSGQVYYEQYF. V gene TRBV3-1 combines with J gene TRBJ2-7; 8 nucleotides align to TRBD1. This CDR3 is 16 amino acids long. Trimming cost V 4 bases and J 3 bases; bases outside gene matches: 11. CDR1 and CDR2 from the germline V gene are LGHDT and YNNKEL (reference sequence).

This clonotype occurred a few times. V usage is TRBV5-1 and J usage is TRBJ2-1, with no clear D. V lost 3 bases to trimming and J lost 7 bases, with 14 bases between them. The CDR3 runs to 14 residues. Looked up from germline, CDR1 is SGHRS and CDR2 is YFSETQ. Here the CDR3 DNA reads TGCGCCAGCAGCTACACCGTTAGCAGGAATGAGCAGTTCTTC. Translation gives CASSYTVSRNEQFF. Using reference TRBV5-1 and TRBJ2-1 for the parts outside the CDR3, the full variable domain is KAGVTQTPRYLIKTRGQQVTLSCSPISGHRSVSWYQQTPGQGLQFLFEYFSETQRNKGNFPGRFSGRQFSNSRSEMNVSTLELGDSALYLCASSYTVSRNEQFFGPGTRLTVL.

V gene TRBV7-9 combines with J gene TRBJ2-7; tentatively, D is TRBD2 (7 bases). V shed 4 bases and J shed 2 bases, with 21 bases lying between them. CDR1 and CDR2 from the germline V gene are SEHNR and FQNEAQ (reference sequence). There are 17 residues in the CDR3. The CDR3 DNA sequence: TGTGCCAGCAGCTGGGCGGCCTCCGAGGGGGGGACCTACGAGCAGTACTTC. Amino acids: CASSWAASEGGTYEQYF.

This clonotype was detected a few times. The V call is TRBV7-2, the J call TRBJ2-6, with D maybe TRBD2 (5 bases). The germline V gene has CDR1 SGHTA and CDR2 FQGNSA. The CDR3 is 15 residues long. V was trimmed by 5 bases and J by 1 base, leaving 9 bases between them. The CDR3 region has the DNA TGTGCCAGCAGCCCCGCGGGTTCTGGGGCCAACGTCCTGACTTTC. Translated: CASSPAGSGANVLTF.

This clonotype appeared a few times. The chain links TRBV3-1 to TRBJ1-5; D gene unclear. Germline CDR1 reads LGHDT; CDR2 reads YNNKEL (reference sequence). The CDR3 extends over 13 amino acids. Trimming removed 1 base from V and 7 bases from J, with 8 bases in between. CDR3 in amino acids: CASSQGLSQPQHF. In DNA, the CDR3 is TGTGCCAGCAGCCAAGGACTCAGCCAGCCCCAGCATTTT.

The CDR3 bases are TGCAGTGCGACAACTAGCGGGGGGTCCTATACGCAGTATTTT. Protein sequence: CSATTSGGSYTQYF. This chain connects TRBV20-1 to TRBJ2-3; 12 bases fit TRBD2. Germline trimming cut 6 bases from V and 7 bases from J; bases unmatched to any gene: 8. Germline V gene lookup returns CDR1 DFQATT and CDR2 SNEGSKA (reference sequence). This CDR3 contains 14 residues.

This clonotype was detected a few times. The J gene is TRBJ2-7, the V gene TRBV7-9; a weak D match, TRBD1 (6 bases). The V and J ends lost 5 bases and 0 bases respectively, with 17 bases between them. Germline assignment: CDR1 SEHNR and CDR2 FQNEAQ (reference sequence). This CDR3 is 16 amino acids long. This CDR3 reads CASSPPRQVISYEQYF. The CDR3 nucleotides read TGTGCCAGCAGCCCCCCACGACAGGTTATCTCCTACGAGCAGTACTTC.

The chain is built from TRBV11-2 and TRBJ1-2, with D hard to call. Germline values: CDR1 SGHAT, CDR2 FQNNGV. Trimming stripped 1 base from V and 4 bases from J, with 10 bases between. CDR3 length: 14 amino acids. DNA for the CDR3: TGTGCCAGCAGCTTAGGATTCGGGGTCTATGGCTACACCTTC. Protein: CASSLGFGVYGYTF. The entire variable domain, with the rest obtained from reference TRBV11-2 and TRBJ1-2, is as follows: EAGVAQSPRYKIIEKRQSVAFWCNPISGHATLYWYQQILGQGPKLLIQFQNNGVVDDSQLPKDRFSAERLKGVDSTLKIQPAKLEDSAVYLCASSLGFGVYGYTFGSGTRLTVV.

V and J are TRBV7-2 and TRBJ1-5, with 9 bases matching TRBD1. CDR3 length: 16 residues. Germline CDR1 and CDR2: SGHTA and FQGNSA. V trimming: 1 base; J trimming: 6 bases; junction bases outside the gene matches: 7. The CDR3 region has the DNA TGTGCCAGCAGCTTAGGGCACAGGGGGCTAGGTCAGCCCCAGCATTTT. Translated, it gives CASSLGHRGLGQPQHF.

The chain recombines TRBV7-2 with TRBJ2-4; 10 bases are a match to TRBD2. V dropped 5 bases and J dropped 0; count of bases not matched to a gene: 1. Germline CDR1 is SGHTA and CDR2 is FQGNSA. CDR3 length: 15 amino acids. CDR3 nucleotides: TGTGCCAGCAGCGGACTAGCGGTAGCCAAAAACATTCAGTACTTC. It is translated as CASSGLAVAKNIQYF.

In its sample, this clonotype was seen a few times. The V call is TRBV7-2, the J call TRBJ1-1, with 11 bases that match TRBD1. The CDR3 loop spans 15 amino acids. CDR1 and CDR2 from the germline V gene are SGHTA and FQGNSA. V shed 0 bases, J shed 4 bases, and the junction held 1 base outside the gene matches. Here the CDR3 reads CASSLAGTGGTEAFF. The DNA for the CDR3 is TGTGCCAGCAGCTTAGCAGGGACAGGGGGCACTGAAGCTTTCTTT. The full variable domain, completed using reference TRBV7-2 and TRBJ1-1, is GAGVSQSPSNKVTEKGKDVELRCDPISGHTALYWYRQSLGQGLEFLIYFQGNSAPDKSGLPSDRFSAERTGGSVSTLTIQRTQQEDSAVYLCASSLAGTGGTEAFFGQGTRLTVV.

This clonotype was observed a handful of times. The chain combines TRBV5-4 with TRBJ2-6; the D is unclear. Per the germline V gene, CDR1 is SGHNT and CDR2 is YYREEE (reference sequence). CDR3 length equals 17 residues. Trimming took off 5 bases at V and 1 base at J, with 16 bases between the two ends. The CDR3 DNA is TGTGCCAGCAGTCCATTGGGCACCGGTTCTGGGGCCAACGTCCTGACTTTC. As protein: CASSPLGTGSGANVLTF.

In this sample, this clonotype turned up a few times. The chain employs TRBV5-1 and TRBJ1-2; maybe TRBD1 (6 bases). The CDR3 runs 12 residues. Germline V lookup: CDR1 SGHRS, CDR2 YFSETQ. V gave up 4 bases and J gave up 6 bases, with 10 bases separating them. DNA for the CDR3: TGCGCCAGCAGCCTCGACAGGAATGGCTACACCTTC. Amino acid sequence: CASSLDRNGYTF.

This clonotype was detected only a few times. The chain has TRBV6-5 and TRBJ2-7; 9 nucleotides agree with TRBD2. This CDR3 is 14 amino acids long. V shed 5 bases, J shed 4 bases, and the junction held 6 bases outside the gene matches. Germline V gene data show CDR1 as MNHEY and CDR2 as SVGAGI. The CDR3 DNA is TGTGCCAGCAGTCACTTACTAGCGGGTTACGAGCAGTACTTC. It translates to CASSHLLAGYEQYF.

CDR3 DNA: TGTGCCATCAGGTCACAGGGGGCCCTTTGGAATTCACCCCTCCACTTT. Translating it yields CAIRSQGALWNSPLHF. This chain uses TRBV10-3 with TRBJ1-6, with TRBD1 matching over 9 bases. There are 16 residues in the CDR3. In germline, CDR1 is ENHRY, CDR2 SYGVKD. The ends lost 6 bases at V and 7 bases at J; junction bases unmatched: 10.

The J gene is TRBJ1-6, the V gene TRBV28; no clear D. This CDR3 spans 11 amino acids. CDR1 is MDHEN, CDR2 SYDVKM, per germline. V lost 2 bases and J 14 bases, leaving 7 bases between the germline ends. In nucleotides, the CDR3 is TGTGCCAGCAGTTTAACGGGGTCCCTCCACTTT. Translating it yields CASSLTGSLHF.

J is TRBJ2-7 and V is TRBV5-6; 7 bases are shared with TRBD1. The CDR3 spans 15 residues. Germline assignment: CDR1 SGHDT and CDR2 YYEEEE. J gave up 5 bases and V 4 bases, and 12 bases lay outside the gene matches. The chain's CDR3 is CASSPPTGARDEQYF. For the CDR3, the DNA is TGTGCCAGCAGCCCCCCTACAGGGGCTAGGGACGAGCAGTACTTC.

The V gene is TRBV5-1, the J gene TRBJ1-1; a possible D gene is TRBD1 (6 bases). V lost 0 bases to trimming and J lost 3 bases, with 9 bases between them. CDR1 and CDR2 (germline): SGHRS, YFSETQ. The CDR3 length is 14 residues. CDR3 sequence: CASSLGGADTEAFF. Here the CDR3 DNA reads TGCGCCAGCAGCTTGGGGGGGGCCGACACTGAAGCTTTCTTT.

This clonotype has ten or more counts. The V call is TRBV7-6, the J call TRBJ2-3; the D gene is possibly TRBD2 (7 bases). This CDR3 comprises 12 residues. Germline CDR1 is SGHVS and CDR2 is FNYEAQ. Trimming stripped 0 bases from V and 14 bases from J, with 12 bases between. CDR3 sequence reads: CASSLAGGPLYF. CDR3 nucleotide sequence: TGTGCCAGCAGCTTAGCGGGGGGGCCCCTGTATTTT.

Only a few counts were recorded for this clonotype. Here the CDR3 DNA reads TGTGCCAGCAGTTCCGGACTAGCGGGGGCCTATGCGTATTTT. Amino acids: CASSSGLAGAYAYF. The chain is built from TRBV27 and TRBJ2-3; 13 nucleotides line up with TRBD2. Losses at the gene ends were 4 bases for V and 14 bases for J; bases not matched to a gene: 9. The CDR3 covers 14 residues. Germline assignment: CDR1 MNHEY and CDR2 SMNVEV (reference sequence).